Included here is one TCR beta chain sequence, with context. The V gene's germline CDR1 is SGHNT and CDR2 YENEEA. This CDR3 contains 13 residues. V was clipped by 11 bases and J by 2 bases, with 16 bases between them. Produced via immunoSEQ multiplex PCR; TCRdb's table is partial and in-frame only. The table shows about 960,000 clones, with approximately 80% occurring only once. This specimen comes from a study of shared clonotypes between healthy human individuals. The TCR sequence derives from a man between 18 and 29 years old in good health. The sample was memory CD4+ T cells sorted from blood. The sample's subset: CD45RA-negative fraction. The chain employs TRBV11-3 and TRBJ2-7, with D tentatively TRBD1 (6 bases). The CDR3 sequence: CARHRDKAYEQYF. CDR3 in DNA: TGTGCCCGCCACCGGGACAAAGCCTACGAGCAGTACTTC.